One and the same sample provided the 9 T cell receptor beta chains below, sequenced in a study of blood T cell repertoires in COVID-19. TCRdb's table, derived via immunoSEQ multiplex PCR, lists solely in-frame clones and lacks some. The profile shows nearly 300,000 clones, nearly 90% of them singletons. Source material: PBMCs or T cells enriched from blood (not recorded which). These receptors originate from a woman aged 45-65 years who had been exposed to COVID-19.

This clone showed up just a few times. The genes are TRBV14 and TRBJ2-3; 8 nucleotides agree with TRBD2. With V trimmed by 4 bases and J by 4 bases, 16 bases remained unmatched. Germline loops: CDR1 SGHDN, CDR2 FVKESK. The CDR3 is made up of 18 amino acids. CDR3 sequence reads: CASSPGRGGFGSADTQYF. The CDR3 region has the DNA TGTGCCAGCAGCCCCGGTCGGGGGGGATTTGGTTCGGCAGATACGCAGTATTTT.

DNA for the CDR3: TGCGCCAGCAGCCAAGGTCCTATAAACTATGGCTACACCTTC. Its translation is CASSQGPINYGYTF. V is TRBV4-1 and J is TRBJ1-2; D remains ambiguous. Trimming removed 1 base from V and 2 bases from J, with 8 bases in between. Germline V gene data show CDR1 as MGHRA and CDR2 as YSYEKL. The CDR3 runs to 14 residues.

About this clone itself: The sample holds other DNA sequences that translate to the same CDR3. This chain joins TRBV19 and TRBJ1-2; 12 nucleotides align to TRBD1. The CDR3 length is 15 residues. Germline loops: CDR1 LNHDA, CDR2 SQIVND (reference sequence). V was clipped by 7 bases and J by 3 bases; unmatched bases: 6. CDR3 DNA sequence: TGTGCCAGTACCCGGGACAGGGGGCTTCACTATGGCTACACCTTC. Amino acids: CASTRDRGLHYGYTF.

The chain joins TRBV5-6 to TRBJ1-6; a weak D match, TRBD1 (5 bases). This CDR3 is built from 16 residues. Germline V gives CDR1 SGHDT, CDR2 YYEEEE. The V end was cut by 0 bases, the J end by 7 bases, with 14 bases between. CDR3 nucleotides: TGTGCCAGCAGCTTGGTTGCCGGGACTGGGAATTCACCCCTCCACTTT. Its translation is CASSLVAGTGNSPLHF.

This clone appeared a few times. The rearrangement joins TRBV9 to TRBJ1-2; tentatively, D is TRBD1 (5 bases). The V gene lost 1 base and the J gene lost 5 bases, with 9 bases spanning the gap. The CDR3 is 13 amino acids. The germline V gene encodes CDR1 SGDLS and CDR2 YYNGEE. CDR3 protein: CASSVQGRYGYTF. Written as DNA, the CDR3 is TGTGCCAGCAGCGTACAGGGTAGATATGGCTACACCTTC.

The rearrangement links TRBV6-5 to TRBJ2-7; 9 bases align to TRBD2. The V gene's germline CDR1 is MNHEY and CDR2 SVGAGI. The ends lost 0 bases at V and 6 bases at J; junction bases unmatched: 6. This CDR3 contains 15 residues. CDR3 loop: CASSYSSGGIGEQYF. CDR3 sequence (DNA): TGTGCCAGCAGTTACTCTAGCGGGGGAATTGGCGAGCAGTACTTC.

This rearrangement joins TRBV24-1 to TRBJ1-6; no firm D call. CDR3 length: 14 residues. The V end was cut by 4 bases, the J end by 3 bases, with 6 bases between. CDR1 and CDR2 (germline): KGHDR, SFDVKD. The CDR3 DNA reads TGTGCCACCAGTGACGGTTTCTATAATTCACCCCTCCACTTT. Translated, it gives CATSDGFYNSPLHF.

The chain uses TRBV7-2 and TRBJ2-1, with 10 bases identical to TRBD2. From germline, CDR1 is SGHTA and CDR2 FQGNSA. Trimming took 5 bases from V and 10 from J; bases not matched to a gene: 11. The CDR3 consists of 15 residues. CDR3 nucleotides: TGTGCCAGCAGCCCTAGCGGGGGCCTAATGGCCGAGCAGTTCTTC. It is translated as CASSPSGGLMAEQFF.

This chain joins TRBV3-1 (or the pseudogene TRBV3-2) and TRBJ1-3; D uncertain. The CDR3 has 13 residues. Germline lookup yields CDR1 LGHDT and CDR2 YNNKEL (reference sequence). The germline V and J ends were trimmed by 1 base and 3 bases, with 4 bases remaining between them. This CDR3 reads CASSQVVGNTIYF. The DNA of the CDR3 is TGTGCCAGCAGCCAAGTCGTTGGAAACACCATATATTTT.